This T cell receptor beta chain comes out of a study of T cell responses to AZD1222 COVID-19 vaccine. General study points: Receipt of two AZD1222 doses was followed by a rise in Spike-specific TCR breadth and depth. Vaccine-associated CD4 TCRs spanned spike, dominant at 160-218 and 743-854. Donors skewed white British and female; clonal diversity was possibly underestimated.

The protocol was immunoSEQ multiplex PCR, while the TCRdb copy is restricted to in-frame clones and leaves out a portion. The table lists some 160,000 clones, around 85% of them singletons. Germline values: CDR1 SGHRS, CDR2 YFSETQ. This CDR3 region has 16 residues. The V end was cut by 0 bases, the J end by 2 bases, with 15 bases between. This clone was counted once. The antigen is not known. The chain joins TRBV5-1 to TRBJ2-7, with D perhaps matching TRBD1 or TRBD2 (5 bases each). This sequence was found in an adult who received the AZD1222 COVID-19 vaccine. The specimen comprised peripheral blood, sampled 28 days after the second AZD1222 dose. CDR3 in DNA: TGCGCCAGCAGCTTGGCCGGGACGCAGGGCGCCTACGAGCAGTACTTC. Its translation: CASSLAGTQGAYEQYF.